One and the same sample provided the 5 T cell receptor beta chains below, sequenced in a study of T cell responses to AZD1222 COVID-19 vaccine. Produced via immunoSEQ multiplex PCR; TCRdb's table is partial and in-frame only. The sample lists about 94,000 clones; about 85% were seen once. The source material was peripheral blood, sampled 28 days after the second AZD1222 dose. These receptors originate from an adult who received the AZD1222 COVID-19 vaccine.

The rearrangement links TRBV5-1 to TRBJ2-5; D unresolved. The CDR3 has 13 amino acids. Germline lookup yields CDR1 SGHRS and CDR2 YFSETQ. Trimming removed 2 bases from V and 0 bases from J, with 5 bases in between. CDR3 DNA sequence: TGCGCCAGCAGCTTTCGGTACCAAGAGACCCAGTACTTC. Protein product: CASSFRYQETQYF.

The chain is built from TRBV20-1 and TRBJ1-4; D perhaps matches TRBD1 (6 bases). Per the germline V gene, CDR1 is DFQATT and CDR2 is SNEGSKA (reference sequence). V shed 5 bases and J shed 8 bases, with 18 bases lying between them. The CDR3 is made up of 14 amino acids. The CDR3 DNA sequence: TGCAGTGCTGGTGAGAGGGGGTCATGGGAAAAACTGTTTTTT. Residues: CSAGERGSWEKLFF.

This clone was detected once. This chain links TRBV15 with TRBJ1-6; D is uncertain. The CDR3 has 15 residues. V was clipped by 1 base and J by 5 bases, with 9 bases between them. Germline V lookup: CDR1 LNHNV, CDR2 YYDKDF (reference sequence). CDR3 sequence reads: CATSRGEGNNSPLHF. CDR3 coding DNA: TGTGCCACCAGCAGAGGAGAGGGTAATAATTCACCCCTCCACTTT.

The rearrangement joins TRBV7-9 to TRBJ1-2; D is possibly TRBD1 (6 bases). This CDR3 has 15 residues. Germline CDR1 SEHNR, CDR2 FQNEAQ (reference sequence). The V end was cut by 5 bases, the J end by 4 bases, with 17 bases between. In nucleotides, the CDR3 is TGTGCCAGCAGCGCCCCGGGACAAGGTGGCTATGGCTACACCTTC. Residues: CASSAPGQGGYGYTF.

The V gene is TRBV27, the J gene TRBJ1-2; the match to TRBD1 covers 11 bases. The CDR3 is made up of 15 amino acids. The germline V gene encodes CDR1 MNHEY and CDR2 SMNVEV (reference sequence). The junction had 2 bases not matched to a gene; V was cut back by 0 bases and J by 5 bases. CDR3 residues: CASSLSRDRGYGYTF. The CDR3 nucleotides read TGTGCCAGCAGTTTATCGCGGGACAGGGGGTATGGCTACACCTTC.